Given below is one TCR beta chain in context. Trimming took 2 bases from V and 7 from J, leaving 8 bases between them. The CDR3 runs 13 residues. Germline CDR1 is MNHEY and CDR2 is SMNVEV (reference sequence). In the original processing: Using reference gene primer amplification, nucleated cell counts were estimated. TCRdb's table, derived via immunoSEQ multiplex PCR, lists solely in-frame clones and lacks some. The V and J calls and clone size were taken over from that table, and D and trimming were inferred from the DNA. The sample includes under 60,000 clones, more than 85% of them seen just once. This specimen belongs to a study of blood T cell repertoires in COVID-19.

The sequenced material came from peripheral blood. The sequence came from a man aged 50-60 years with active COVID-19. The chain has TRBV27 and TRBJ2-2, with D perhaps TRBD1 (5 bases). CDR3 amino acids: CASSLAGLGELFF. The CDR3 DNA reads as TGTGCCAGCAGTTTAGCAGGGCTCGGGGAGCTGTTTTTT.